Below, 10 T cell receptor beta chains from the same sample are listed, as sequenced in a study of cytomegalovirus exposure and HLA in healthy donors. The PCR contained 60 Vbeta and 13 Jbeta primers. TCRdb keeps only in-frame clones here, not all; method: immunoSEQ multiplex PCR. The table records 170,000 or so clones, around 80% of them present only once. Sequences were obtained from PBMCs. The receptors stem from a woman between 45 and 65 years old in good health and CMV-seropositive.

The chain joins TRBV18 to TRBJ1-3; D is ambiguous. This CDR3 spans 16 amino acids. CDR1 is KGHSH and CDR2 is LQKENI in the germline V gene. Trimming shortened V by 2 bases and J by 2 bases, and 13 bases separated the two germline ends. As DNA, the CDR3 is TGTGCCAGCTCACCAATAAGGACGGGAACTGGAAACACCATATATTTT. This sequence encodes CASSPIRTGTGNTIYF.

Here the CDR3 reads CASSPRRGAEAFF. DNA of the CDR3: TGTGCCAGCAGCCCCCGCAGGGGCGCTGAAGCTTTCTTT. The V gene is TRBV7-9, the J gene TRBJ1-1, with TRBD1 as a possible D gene (6 bases). CDR1 SEHNR and CDR2 FQNEAQ come from the germline V gene (reference sequence). Between the trimmed V and J ends, which lost 5 bases and 6 bases, there was a span of 13 bases. The CDR3 totals 13 residues.

This sequence joins TRBV28 and TRBJ1-2, with 7 nucleotides matching TRBD1. The CDR3 is 14 residues long. The germline gives CDR1 MDHEN, CDR2 SYDVKM. V lost 9 bases, J lost 1 base, and 8 bases stayed unmatched. This chain's CDR3 is CASFDREGNYGYTF. The DNA of the CDR3 is TGTGCCAGTTTCGACAGGGAAGGTAACTATGGCTACACCTTC.

V gene TRBV18 combines with J gene TRBJ2-2, with 8 bases aligning to TRBD1. This CDR3 comprises 16 residues. Looked up from germline, CDR1 is KGHSH and CDR2 is LQKENI. With V trimmed by 4 bases and J by 4 bases, 8 bases remained unmatched. The CDR3 region has the DNA TGTGCCAGCTCACGAGGGAGGACAGGGATCACCGGGGAGCTGTTTTTT. Its protein product is CASSRGRTGITGELFF.

The chain joins TRBV7-6 to TRBJ2-1, with 10 bases that match TRBD2. The CDR3 has 18 amino acids. Germline assignment: CDR1 SGHVS and CDR2 FNYEAQ. Trimming took 1 base from V and 6 from J; bases not matched to a gene: 12. CDR3 in DNA: TGTGCCAGCAGCTTAGAAGGGTTGCTAGCGGGAGATGGCAATGAGCAGTTCTTC. Translated: CASSLEGLLAGDGNEQFF.

The chain employs TRBV28 and TRBJ1-2; 7 positions agree with TRBD1. CDR3 length: 15 residues. V trimming: 7 bases; J trimming: 2 bases; junction bases outside the gene matches: 10. The germline CDR1 and CDR2 sequences are MDHEN and SYDVKM. Written as DNA, the CDR3 is TGTGCCAGCACCCAGAGGACAGGCTCCAACTATGGCTACACCTTC. Protein sequence: CASTQRTGSNYGYTF.

The CDR3 sequence is CASSFRGTDTQYF. CDR3 sequence (DNA): TGTGCCAGCAGCTTCCGGGGCACAGATACGCAGTATTTT. The V call is TRBV5-6, the J call TRBJ2-3, with no clear D. The V gene's germline CDR1 is SGHDT and CDR2 YYEEEE. V was shortened by 2 bases and J by 1 base, with 5 bases between the two germline ends. The CDR3 is made up of 13 amino acids.

The gene calls are TRBV15 and TRBJ2-7; weak D call: TRBD1 (5 bases). The CDR3 has 15 residues. V lost 0 bases and J 7 bases, leaving 16 bases between the germline ends. Germline assignment: CDR1 LNHNV and CDR2 YYDKDF (reference sequence). The CDR3 nucleotides read TGTGCCACCAGCAGAGATGTATCAGGGTACATAGAGCAGTACTTC. Translation: CATSRDVSGYIEQYF.

This clone was seen a handful of times. V and J are TRBV11-3 and TRBJ2-3, with TRBD1 as a possible D gene (5 bases). CDR3 length: 15 residues. The germline V gene encodes CDR1 SGHNT and CDR2 YENEEA. Trimming shortened V by 0 bases and J by 3 bases, and 10 bases separated the two germline ends. The CDR3 loop reads CASSLDHRQTDTQYF. CDR3 coding DNA: TGTGCCAGCAGCTTAGATCACAGACAGACAGATACGCAGTATTTT.

The V gene is TRBV7-2, the J gene TRBJ1-4; 7 nucleotides line up with TRBD1. V trimming: 0 bases; J trimming: 8 bases; junction bases outside the gene matches: 6. From germline, CDR1 is SGHTA and CDR2 FQGNSA. The CDR3 loop spans 15 amino acids. The CDR3 is CASSLAWTGEEKLFF. Here the CDR3 DNA reads TGTGCCAGCAGCTTAGCGTGGACAGGCGAAGAAAAACTGTTTTTT.